These T cell receptor beta chains were read from a single sample in a study of T cells in Graves' hyperthyroidism and ophthalmopathy. TCRdb ran MiXCR on the multiplex PCR reads and lists one entry per CDR3 protein. The sample shows under 750,000 distinct CDR3 sequences, 18% of them seen only once. Sequencing was carried out using blood. Receptors were obtained from a woman between 45 and 60 years old with Graves' hyperthyroidism that later progressed to Graves' ophthalmopathy. Both conserved end residues are part of each CDR3. Each record gives: J gene, D gene, clone size, V gene, CDR3 protein, CDR3 DNA. D genes are given only for firm matches. The size field is filled for only some rows; it gives once, few, many or a size class.

j_call: TRBJ2-1
d_call: TRBD1
clone_size: many
v_call: TRBV28
cdr3_aa: CASSSGQGVTSWEQFF
cdr3_nt: TGTGCCAGCAGTTCGGGACAGGGGGTGACCTCATGGGAGCAGTTCTTC

j_call: TRBJ1-6
d_call: .
clone_size: few
v_call: TRBV14
cdr3_aa: CASSHGNYNSPLHF
cdr3_nt: TGTGCCAGCAGCCACGGGAATTATAATTCACCCCTCCACTTT

j_call: TRBJ2-1
d_call: TRBD2
clone_size: many
v_call: TRBV20-1
cdr3_aa: CSARPGTSGGDEQFF
cdr3_nt: TGCAGTGCTAGACCCGGGACTAGCGGGGGGGATGAGCAGTTCTTC

j_call: TRBJ2-5
d_call: .
clone_size: few
v_call: TRBV15
cdr3_aa: CATSRDGDLRETQYF
cdr3_nt: TGTGCCACCAGCAGAGATGGGGATCTCAGGGAGACCCAGTACTTC

j_call: TRBJ1-2
d_call: .
clone_size: .
v_call: TRBV7-9
cdr3_aa: CASSLPPGQGYTF
cdr3_nt: TGTGCCAGCAGCTTACCACCCGGACAGGGCTACACCTTC

j_call: TRBJ1-3
d_call: .
clone_size: .
v_call: TRBV11-2
cdr3_aa: CASSQTKTGFSGNTIYF
cdr3_nt: TGTGCCAGCAGCCAAACAAAAACAGGTTTCTCTGGAAACACCATATATTTT

j_call: TRBJ1-3
d_call: TRBD1
clone_size: .
v_call: TRBV2
cdr3_aa: CASSDNRGGNTIYF
cdr3_nt: TGTGCCAGCAGTGACAACAGGGGCGGAAACACCATATATTTT

j_call: TRBJ1-5
d_call: .
clone_size: few
v_call: TRBV13
cdr3_aa: CASSLSRARNNQSQHF
cdr3_nt: TGTGCCAGCAGCTTAAGCAGGGCGCGGAACAATCAGTCCCAGCATTTT

j_call: TRBJ2-7
d_call: .
clone_size: .
v_call: TRBV29-1
cdr3_aa: CSVVYAPSYEQYF
cdr3_nt: TGCAGCGTCGTCTATGCGCCGAGCTACGAGCAGTACTTC

j_call: TRBJ1-2
d_call: .
clone_size: .
v_call: TRBV3-1
cdr3_aa: CASSHGHLNYGYTF
cdr3_nt: TGTGCCAGCAGTCACGGACACCTTAACTATGGCTACACCTTC

j_call: TRBJ2-3
d_call: TRBD2
clone_size: .
v_call: TRBV11-1
cdr3_aa: CASSLGGGYTDTQYF
cdr3_nt: TGTGCCAGCAGCTTAGGCGGGGGGTACACAGATACGCAGTATTTT

j_call: TRBJ1-5
d_call: .
clone_size: .
v_call: TRBV6-1
cdr3_aa: CASSEAVRRGHQPQHF
cdr3_nt: TGTGCCAGCAGTGAAGCGGTACGCAGGGGCCATCAGCCCCAGCATTTT

j_call: TRBJ1-2
d_call: .
clone_size: many
v_call: TRBV30
cdr3_aa: CAWSDHMSGGYGYTF
cdr3_nt: TGTGCCTGGAGTGACCACATGTCAGGTGGCTATGGCTACACCTTC

j_call: TRBJ1-2
d_call: .
clone_size: many
v_call: TRBV30
cdr3_aa: CAWSGGGRYTF
cdr3_nt: TGTGCCTGGAGTGGTGGGGGGAGGTACACCTTC

j_call: TRBJ2-3
d_call: TRBD2
clone_size: .
v_call: TRBV7-3
cdr3_aa: CASSLAGGRRDTQYF
cdr3_nt: TGTGCCAGCAGTCTAGCGGGGGGGCGGAGAGATACGCAGTATTTT

j_call: TRBJ1-3
d_call: TRBD1
clone_size: .
v_call: TRBV12-3/TRBV12-4
cdr3_aa: CASSPNRGKSSGNTIYF
cdr3_nt: TGTGCCAGCAGTCCCAACAGGGGAAAGAGCTCTGGAAACACCATATATTTT

j_call: TRBJ2-1
d_call: .
clone_size: many
v_call: TRBV3-1
cdr3_aa: CASSQAAGGAYNEQFF
cdr3_nt: TGTGCCAGCAGCCAAGCGGCCGGGGGCGCCTACAATGAGCAGTTCTTC

j_call: TRBJ2-3
d_call: .
clone_size: many
v_call: TRBV30
cdr3_aa: CAWTAGRVVADTQYF
cdr3_nt: TGTGCCTGGACGGCGGGCAGGGTCGTCGCAGATACGCAGTATTTT

j_call: TRBJ1-1
d_call: TRBD1
clone_size: many
v_call: TRBV12-3/TRBV12-4
cdr3_aa: CASTPSGRGRGTEAFF
cdr3_nt: TGTGCCAGCACCCCATCAGGCAGGGGGCGAGGCACTGAAGCTTTCTTT

j_call: TRBJ2-2
d_call: .
clone_size: few
v_call: TRBV2
cdr3_aa: CASRDPGELFF
cdr3_nt: TGTGCCAGCAGGGACCCCGGGGAGCTGTTTTTT

j_call: TRBJ2-1
d_call: TRBD1
clone_size: few
v_call: TRBV18
cdr3_aa: CAGSPVEGAEQFF
cdr3_nt: TGTGCCGGCTCCCCTGTAGAGGGGGCTGAGCAGTTCTTC

j_call: TRBJ1-6
d_call: .
clone_size: many
v_call: TRBV12-3/TRBV12-4
cdr3_aa: CASSFGQENSPLHF
cdr3_nt: TGTGCCAGCAGTTTCGGTCAGGAAAATTCACCCCTCCACTTT

j_call: TRBJ2-1
d_call: .
clone_size: few
v_call: TRBV5-1
cdr3_aa: CASSLEGEGEQFF
cdr3_nt: TGCGCCAGCAGCCTGGAGGGGGAGGGTGAGCAGTTCTTC

j_call: TRBJ2-5
d_call: TRBD1
clone_size: .
v_call: TRBV5-1
cdr3_aa: CASSLGRGPETQYF
cdr3_nt: TGCGCCAGCAGCTTGGGCAGGGGGCCAGAGACCCAGTACTTC